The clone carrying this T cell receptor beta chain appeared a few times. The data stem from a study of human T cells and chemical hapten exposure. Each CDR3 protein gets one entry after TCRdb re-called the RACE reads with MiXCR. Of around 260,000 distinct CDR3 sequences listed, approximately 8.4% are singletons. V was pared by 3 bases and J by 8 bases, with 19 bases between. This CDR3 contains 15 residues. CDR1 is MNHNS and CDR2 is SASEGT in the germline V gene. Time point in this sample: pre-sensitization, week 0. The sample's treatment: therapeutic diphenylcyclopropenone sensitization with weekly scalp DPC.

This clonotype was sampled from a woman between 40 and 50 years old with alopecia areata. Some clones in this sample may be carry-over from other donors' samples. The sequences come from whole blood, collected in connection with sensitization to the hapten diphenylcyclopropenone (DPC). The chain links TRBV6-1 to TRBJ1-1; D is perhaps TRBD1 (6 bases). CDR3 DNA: TGTGCCAGCAGTGAGCCCCTCCGGGGGCTCTCCGAAGCTTTCTTT. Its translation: CASSEPLRGLSEAFF.